The clone carrying this T cell receptor (beta chain) was seen a handful of times. Antigen unknown. This entry is derived from a study of OX40 agonist ivuxolimab in advanced cancers. Turning to the study itself: Patients were dosed intravenously with ivuxolimab at 0.01 to 10 mg/kg every 2 weeks. Patients treated during dose escalation were battling hepatocellular carcinoma, melanoma, renal cell or head and neck cancer. Findings and limits, study-wide: Clonal expansion from baseline to week 6 occurred in both CD4+ and CD8+ T cells. Partly responding patients at 0.1-3.0 mg/kg showed some of the smallest clonal expansion.

V was pared by 5 bases and J by 5 bases, with 14 bases between. The CDR3 is made up of 14 amino acids. Germline lookup yields CDR1 SGHAT and CDR2 FQDESV (reference sequence). TCRdb's table, derived via immunoSEQ multiplex PCR, lists solely in-frame clones and lacks some. The data show 50,000 to 65,000 clones, roughly 85% seen once. This sequence originates from an adult with an advanced solid tumor such as melanoma, head and neck, liver or kidney cancer. The rearrangement uses TRBV11-1 and TRBJ2-3; D possibly corresponds to TRBD2 (6 bases). The sequenced sample was CD4+ or CD8+ T cells sorted from blood, obtained in a trial of the OX40 agonist ivuxolimab. CDR3 region: CASSTVDGGDTQYF. CDR3 nucleotides: TGTGCCAGCAGCACTGTGGACGGGGGAGATACGCAGTATTTT.